What follows are 14 T cell receptor beta chains derived from one specimen sequenced in a study of regulatory T cells in long-lasting Graves disease. Investigators prepared the TCR beta libraries by applying iRepertoire HTBI primers and Arm-PCR of CDR3 regions. Via MiXCR, TCRdb re-called the multiplex PCR reads, giving one row per CDR3 protein. The data hold approximately 500,000 distinct CDR3 sequences, with roughly 21% observed a single time. Time point defined: persistent/refractory GD, antithyroid drugs over 5 years with positive TRAb. With RNA extracted from PBMCs as input, the TCR library was made. Sequencing used peripheral blood mononuclear cells (PBMCs), obtained when the disease was refractory, from a patient treated with antithyroid drugs. These receptors were obtained from a female donor with Graves disease.

This clonotype was detected many times. V and J are TRBV28 and TRBJ2-7; 8 positions match TRBD2. V shed 3 bases, J shed 2 bases, and the junction held 6 bases outside the gene matches. CDR3 length: 15 residues. The V gene's germline CDR1 is MDHEN and CDR2 SYDVKM. CDR3 DNA: TGTGCCAGCAGTTTCCCGAGGCGGGAGGCCTACGAGCAGTACTTC. This translates into CASSFPRREAYEQYF.

This clonotype came up a few times. The CDR3: CASSVGRELFF. CDR3 coding DNA: TGTGCCAGTAGTGTGGGTCGGGAGCTGTTTTTT. V gene TRBV19 combines with J gene TRBJ2-2; D remains unclear. Trimming stripped 5 bases from V and 9 bases from J, with 7 bases between. Germline-derived CDR1 and CDR2 are LNHDA and SQIVND (reference sequence). This CDR3 contains 11 residues.

The chain recombines TRBV4-1 with TRBJ1-1; 11 nucleotides line up with TRBD1. Unmatched junction bases numbered 13, after V lost 3 bases and J lost 4 bases. CDR3 length equals 18 residues. Germline loops: CDR1 MGHRA, CDR2 YSYEKL. This CDR3 is CASSHPPRTGGFFTEAFF. The CDR3 nucleotides are TGCGCCAGCAGCCACCCCCCACGGACAGGGGGCTTTTTCACTGAAGCTTTCTTT.

The V gene is TRBV7-2, the J gene TRBJ2-1; 7 nucleotides line up with TRBD2. Germline loops: CDR1 SGHTA, CDR2 FQGNSA. This CDR3 is built from 15 residues. V lost 0 bases to trimming and J lost 8 bases; unmatched junction nucleotides: 7. CDR3 sequence (DNA): TGTGCCAGCAGCTTAGCGCTGGGAGGGGCGGATGAGCAGTTCTTC. Protein sequence: CASSLALGGADEQFF.

This clonotype occurred many times. The chain recombines TRBV7-2 with TRBJ1-6, with unresolved D. Trimming took 5 bases from V and 4 from J, leaving 12 bases between them. This CDR3 has 15 residues. CDR1 and CDR2 from the germline V gene are SGHTA and FQGNSA. As DNA, the CDR3 is TGTGCCAGCAGCCCACAGACGCTGTATAATTCACCCCTCCACTTT. This gives the protein CASSPQTLYNSPLHF.

This clonotype was seen only a few times. This chain uses TRBV29-1 with TRBJ1-1, with 9 bases identical to TRBD1. The germline V gene encodes CDR1 SQVTM and CDR2 ANQGSEA. V was clipped by 6 bases and J by 5 bases; unmatched bases: 7. CDR3 size: 13 residues. CDR3 coding DNA: TGCAGCGTAATACGGACAGGGGCTACTGAAGCTTTCTTT. It encodes CSVIRTGATEAFF.

CDR3 residues: CASSSGLKYQETQYF. DNA for the CDR3: TGTGCCAGTAGTTCGGGACTGAAGTACCAAGAGACCCAGTACTTC. V and J are TRBV19 and TRBJ2-5, with D perhaps matching TRBD2 (6 bases). This CDR3 is built from 15 residues. Germline assignment: CDR1 LNHDA and CDR2 SQIVND (reference sequence). V was pared by 5 bases and J by 0 bases, with 13 bases between.

This clonotype turned up a few times. This rearrangement joins TRBV30 to TRBJ1-1; 7 positions agree with TRBD1. This CDR3 is built from 12 residues. Germline lookup yields CDR1 GTSNPN and CDR2 SVGIG (reference sequence). The trim removed 4 bases at V and 1 base at J, leaving 0 bases unmatched. The CDR3 protein is CAWTGGNTEAFF. CDR3 bases: TGTGCCTGGACAGGGGGGAACACTGAAGCTTTCTTT.

There are many counts of this clonotype. The chain combines TRBV28 with TRBJ2-7, with D possibly matching TRBD1 (6 bases). Germline lookup yields CDR1 MDHEN and CDR2 SYDVKM. The CDR3 contains 14 residues. The V end was cut by 6 bases, the J end by 3 bases, with 15 bases between. The chain's CDR3 is CASRSGTSYYEQYF. CDR3 nucleotide sequence: TGTGCCAGCAGATCCGGGACATCTTACTACGAGCAGTACTTC. Filled out from reference TRBV28 and TRBJ2-7, the complete variable domain reads DVKVTQSSRYLVKRTGEKVFLECVQDMDHENMFWYRQDPGLGLRLIYFSYDVKMKEKGDIPEGYSVSREKKERFSLILESASTNQTSMYLCASRSGTSYYEQYFGPGTRLTVT.

This clonotype was seen ten or more times. The chain couples TRBV28 to TRBJ1-1; the match to TRBD1 covers 10 bases. The CDR3 loop spans 13 amino acids. Trimming cost V 7 bases and J 4 bases; bases outside gene matches: 3. Germline-derived CDR1 and CDR2 are MDHEN and SYDVKM. The CDR3 bases are TGTGCCAGCATTGACAGGGGGCTCACTGAAGCTTTCTTT. This sequence encodes CASIDRGLTEAFF.

This clonotype was seen ten or more times. V is TRBV6-1 and J is TRBJ2-7; 11 positions match TRBD1. CDR1 and CDR2 from the germline V gene are MNHNS and SASEGT. V shed 6 bases, J shed 1 base, and the junction held 5 bases outside the gene matches. The CDR3 sequence is 15 residues long. The CDR3 loop reads CASRPGTGGSYEQYF. DNA of the CDR3: TGTGCCAGCAGACCCGGGACAGGGGGATCCTACGAGCAGTACTTC.

The chain carries TRBV29-1 and TRBJ1-1; D may be TRBD1 (6 bases). V was pared by 4 bases and J by 13 bases, with 10 bases between. Germline CDR1 SQVTM, CDR2 ANQGSEA. There are 9 residues in the CDR3. The CDR3: CSVGGRGFF. The CDR3 DNA reads as TGCAGCGTTGGCGGCAGGGGTTTCTTT.

The sample holds many counts of this clonotype. The chain combines TRBV12-3 or TRBV12-4 with TRBJ1-6; a weak D match, TRBD1 (5 bases). The V and J ends lost 6 bases and 7 bases respectively, with 13 bases between them. The CDR3 runs 14 residues. The CDR3 DNA sequence: TGTGCCAGCAGGGTCGACAGACGCAATTCACCCCTCCACTTT. Amino acids: CASRVDRRNSPLHF.

This clonotype turned up a few times. This rearrangement joins TRBV6-9 to TRBJ1-6; unclear D gene. The V end lost 3 bases, the J end lost 8 bases, and 8 bases lay between the germline ends. CDR1 is MNHGY, CDR2 SVAAGI, per germline. This CDR3 is 13 amino acids long. CDR3 residues: CASSYLGDSPLHF. CDR3 bases: TGTGCCAGCAGTTACCTTGGAGATTCACCCCTCCACTTT.